The clone carrying this T cell receptor beta chain was counted only a few times. The data derive from a study of blood T cell repertoires in COVID-19. Germline CDR1 is SNHLY and CDR2 is FYNNEI. V was clipped by 8 bases and J by 4 bases, with 17 bases between them. This CDR3 comprises 14 residues. Here immunoSEQ multiplex PCR was the method, and the copy in TCRdb shows in-frame clones only, minus some. This sample carries about 160,000 clones, about 85% of them seen once, and the ten largest clones take roughly 8%. This chain links TRBV2 with TRBJ1-2, with D possibly TRBD1 on 5 matching bases. The TCR sequence derives from a woman aged 45-65 years who had recovered from COVID-19. The material sequenced was PBMCs or T cells enriched from blood (not recorded which). The DNA of the CDR3 is TGTGCCAGCTCCGGTGCCCGGGGGGGCTATGGCTACACCTTC. Protein sequence: CASSGARGGYGYTF.